These 19 T cell receptor beta chains originate from one sample sequenced in a study of blood T cell repertoires in COVID-19. Profiled with immunoSEQ multiplex PCR; TCRdb holds only in-frame clones, not every one. The sample contains about 270,000 clones, 70% to 90% of which appear only once. Sequenced sample: peripheral blood. The source of these receptors is a woman aged 25 to 39 with COVID-19, enrolled during active disease.

The chain has TRBV5-6 and TRBJ1-3; D unclear. Germline CDR1 reads SGHDT; CDR2 reads YYEEEE. This CDR3 is 13 amino acids long. V dropped 4 bases and J dropped 0 bases, with 5 bases sitting between them. CDR3 bases: TGTGCCAGCAGCCCGGGCTCTGGAAACACCATATATTTT. It encodes CASSPGSGNTIYF. Full variable domain (outside the CDR3, taken from reference TRBV5-6 and TRBJ1-3): DAGVTQSPTHLIKTRGQQVTLRCSPKSGHDTVSWYQQALGQGPQFIFQYYEEEERQRGNFPDRFSGHQFPNYSSELNVNALLLGDSALYLCASSPGSGNTIYFGEGSWLTVV.

The chain combines TRBV6-6 with TRBJ2-1; the D gene is possibly TRBD1 (5 bases). The V gene lost 4 bases and the J gene lost 4 bases, with 17 bases spanning the gap. This CDR3 has 16 residues. Germline V gene sequence: CDR1 MNHNY, CDR2 SVGAGI (reference sequence). For the CDR3, the DNA is TGTGCCAGCAGTTCGATAGGGGTGGGGTATTACAATGAGCAGTTCTTC. Protein: CASSSIGVGYYNEQFF.

The chain couples TRBV5-4 to TRBJ2-4; possible D gene TRBD1, 5 bases. CDR1 is SGHNT, CDR2 YYREEE, per germline (reference sequence). This CDR3 has 17 amino acids. Trimming left V 0 bases short and J 2 bases short, with 15 bases between. CDR3 nucleotide sequence: TGTGCCAGCAGCTTGGCCGAAGGGGAAGAGACCAAAAACATTCAGTACTTC. This sequence encodes CASSLAEGEETKNIQYF.

The chain joins TRBV19 to TRBJ2-5, with 7 nucleotides matching TRBD2. The CDR3 length is 13 residues. V was pared by 10 bases and J by 5 bases, with 10 bases of the junction left unmatched. Germline V CDR1 and CDR2: LNHDA, SQIVND (reference sequence). The CDR3 DNA is TGTGCCACTACGACTAGCTTTGGGGAGACCCAGTACTTC. Its protein is CATTTSFGETQYF. The entire variable domain, with the rest obtained from reference TRBV19 and TRBJ2-5, is as follows: DGGITQSPKYLFRKEGQNVTLSCEQNLNHDAMYWYRQDPGQGLRLIYYSQIVNDFQKGDIAEGYSVSREKKESFPLTVTSAQKNPTAFYLCATTTSFGETQYFGPGTRLLVL.

The chain links TRBV30 to TRBJ2-1; 9 bases fit TRBD1. The CDR3 is made up of 14 amino acids. The V segment lost 5 bases and the J segment 8 bases; nucleotides outside the gene matches: 10. Germline V lookup: CDR1 GTSNPN, CDR2 SVGIG (reference sequence). Here the CDR3 DNA reads TGTGCCTGGTCACCGGGACAGGGAGTAGATGAGCAGTTCTTC. This encodes CAWSPGQGVDEQFF.

V is TRBV18 and J is TRBJ1-2; D is perhaps TRBD1 (6 bases). Deletions cut 5 bases from V and 0 bases from J, with 19 bases between. CDR1 KGHSH and CDR2 LQKENI come from the germline V gene. This CDR3 spans 17 amino acids. CDR3 coding DNA: TGTGCCAGCTCATTACAGGGCGACGGACGAACTAACTATGGCTACACCTTC. Its protein is CASSLQGDGRTNYGYTF.

The V and J genes are TRBV29-1 and TRBJ2-3, with a tentative D call TRBD1 (5 bases). Trimming left V 7 bases short and J 0 bases short, with 14 bases between. Per the germline V gene, CDR1 is SQVTM and CDR2 is ANQGSEA. The CDR3 is 14 residues long. The CDR3 DNA is TGCAGCGCCTATGACAGTACTAGCACAGATACGCAGTATTTT. Its protein is CSAYDSTSTDTQYF.

The CDR3 region has the DNA TGTGCCAGCAGCTTCATGGGGGCCCGAGTGGCTGAAGCTTTCTTT. As protein: CASSFMGARVAEAFF. The chain couples TRBV13 to TRBJ1-1; maybe TRBD1 (6 bases). Germline V gene sequence: CDR1 PRHDT, CDR2 FYEKMQ (reference sequence). The CDR3 is 15 residues long. The V and J ends lost 3 bases and 6 bases respectively, with 17 bases between them.

The V call is TRBV6-5, the J call TRBJ1-2; perhaps TRBD1 as D (6 bases). The V gene's germline CDR1 is MNHEY and CDR2 SVGAGI. V was pared by 5 bases and J by 6 bases, with 13 bases between. This CDR3 is built from 13 residues. CDR3 in amino acids: CASSIQGSNGYTF. The CDR3 DNA sequence: TGTGCCAGCAGTATACAGGGAAGTAATGGCTACACCTTC.

The chain links TRBV7-2 to TRBJ2-5; 10 nucleotides line up with TRBD2. The CDR3 totals 17 residues. Germline CDR1 is SGHTA and CDR2 is FQGNSA. Trimming removed 5 bases from V and 7 bases from J; junction bases left unmatched: 16. This chain's CDR3 is CASSPFLAGASQRTQYF. Written as DNA, the CDR3 is TGTGCCAGCAGCCCTTTCCTAGCGGGGGCCTCCCAGAGGACCCAGTACTTC. Using reference TRBV7-2 and TRBJ2-5 for the parts outside the CDR3, the full variable domain is GAGVSQSPSNKVTEKGKDVELRCDPISGHTALYWYRQSLGQGLEFLIYFQGNSAPDKSGLPSDRFSAERTGGSVSTLTIQRTQQEDSAVYLCASSPFLAGASQRTQYFGPGTRLLVL.

V usage is TRBV4-1 and J usage is TRBJ2-1; 8 bases are a match to TRBD1. CDR3 length: 15 residues. Germline values: CDR1 MGHRA, CDR2 YSYEKL. The V segment lost 2 bases and the J segment 3 bases; nucleotides outside the gene matches: 3. Written as DNA, the CDR3 is TGCGCCAGCAGCCAAATGGGACAGGTCTACAATGAGCAGTTCTTC. The encoded protein is CASSQMGQVYNEQFF.

J is TRBJ1-2 and V is TRBV27; 9 bases are a match to TRBD1. CDR3 size: 15 residues. Trimming cost V 6 bases and J 5 bases; bases outside gene matches: 10. Germline CDR1 and CDR2: MNHEY and SMNVEV (reference sequence). CDR3 nucleotide sequence: TGTGCCAGCAGCGGGCCGGGACAGGGATCGTATGGCTACACCTTC. Its translation is CASSGPGQGSYGYTF.

The J gene is TRBJ1-3, the V gene TRBV4-1; no clear D. In germline, CDR1 is MGHRA, CDR2 YSYEKL. V was trimmed by 4 bases and J by 7 bases, leaving 8 bases between them. This CDR3 is 12 amino acids long. The CDR3 spells CASSPTENTIYF. CDR3 DNA: TGCGCCAGCAGCCCAACAGAGAACACCATATATTTT.

Only a few counts were recorded for this clone. The chain joins TRBV3-1 (or the pseudogene TRBV3-2) to TRBJ2-2; TRBD1 matches 9 bases. V gave up 6 bases and J gave up 6 bases; unmatched junction bases: 17. The CDR3 has 18 residues. Looked up from germline, CDR1 is LGHDT and CDR2 is YNNKEL (reference sequence). CDR3 protein: CASRGTGGTGGGAGELFF. The CDR3 coding sequence is TGTGCCAGCAGGGGGACGGGCGGTACAGGGGGCGGAGCCGGGGAGCTGTTTTTT.

The chain uses TRBV6-4 and TRBJ1-1; possible D gene TRBD1, 5 bases. Germline V lookup: CDR1 MRHNA, CDR2 SNTAGT. This CDR3 contains 13 residues. With 6 bases removed from V and 3 bases from J, the gap between germline ends came to 11 bases. The CDR3 here is CASSADSYTEAFF. Here the CDR3 DNA reads TGTGCCAGCAGCGCCGACAGCTACACTGAAGCTTTCTTT.

This chain uses TRBV5-1 with TRBJ2-5, with TRBD2 identical over 9 bases. Germline CDR1 SGHRS, CDR2 YFSETQ. The V and J ends lost 4 bases and 5 bases, in that order; junction bases with no gene match: 12. The CDR3 is 16 amino acids. The CDR3 loop is CASSSEAGGLEETQYF. As DNA, the CDR3 is TGCGCCAGCAGCAGCGAAGCGGGGGGCCTCGAGGAGACCCAGTACTTC.

The rearrangement joins TRBV5-1 to TRBJ2-7; D is possibly TRBD2 (6 bases). Trimming cost V 0 bases and J 0 bases, with 13 bases left between them. The CDR3 totals 16 residues. The germline gives CDR1 SGHRS, CDR2 YFSETQ. Here the CDR3 DNA reads TGCGCCAGCAGCTTGGCGCGGGCGGGGAGCTCCTACGAGCAGTACTTC. This sequence encodes CASSLARAGSSYEQYF.

This rearrangement joins TRBV11-2 to TRBJ1-4; perhaps TRBD1 as D (5 bases). Germline CDR1 is SGHAT and CDR2 is FQNNGV. V shed 5 bases and J shed 3 bases, with 16 bases lying between them. The CDR3 is 16 amino acids. In nucleotides, the CDR3 is TGTGCCAGCAGCCTACAGGCTTCGATAGCTAATGAAAAACTGTTTTTT. This translates into CASSLQASIANEKLFF. The full variable domain, its missing parts supplied by reference TRBV11-2 and TRBJ1-4, is EAGVAQSPRYKIIEKRQSVAFWCNPISGHATLYWYQQILGQGPKLLIQFQNNGVVDDSQLPKDRFSAERLKGVDSTLKIQPAKLEDSAVYLCASSLQASIANEKLFFGSGTQLSVL.

The chain employs TRBV11-2 and TRBJ2-2; 10 bases fit TRBD1. The ends lost 3 bases at V and 5 bases at J; junction bases unmatched: 0. Germline V gives CDR1 SGHAT, CDR2 FQNNGV. The CDR3 covers 14 residues. The CDR3 sequence: CASSLGQGTGELFF. CDR3 nucleotide sequence: TGTGCCAGCAGCTTGGGACAGGGGACCGGGGAGCTGTTTTTT.